Below are 27 T cell receptor beta chains sequenced from a single sample in a study of long-term antiretroviral therapy in people with HIV. Samples were assayed with immunoSEQ v3.0 at survey level. Profiled with immunoSEQ multiplex PCR; TCRdb holds only in-frame clones, not every one. The table lists around 30,000 clones, 75% to 90% of them singletons. Material: unsorted PBMCs, obtained 2.3 years after starting antiretroviral therapy. These receptors all stem from a man between 40 and 49 years old with HIV.

The rearrangement uses TRBV2 and TRBJ1-3; TRBD1 might be the D (6 bases). The germline V gene encodes CDR1 SNHLY and CDR2 FYNNEI. This CDR3 has 14 residues. V lost 8 bases to trimming and J lost 0 bases, with 11 bases between them. Here the CDR3 DNA reads TGTGCCAGCTTGGACAGCAGCTCTGGAAACACCATATATTTT. Residues: CASLDSSSGNTIYF.

This chain uses TRBV19 with TRBJ1-4; no reliable D call. Trimming shortened V by 3 bases and J by 0 bases, and 17 bases separated the two germline ends. Germline CDR1 and CDR2: LNHDA and SQIVND (reference sequence). CDR3 length: 18 residues. The CDR3 protein is CASSMGFGQAATNEKLFF. In nucleotides, the CDR3 is TGTGCCAGTAGTATGGGTTTCGGCCAGGCGGCAACTAATGAAAAACTGTTTTTT.

This sequence joins TRBV11-3 and TRBJ2-1, with D perhaps assigned TRBD1 or TRBD2 (6 bases each). Trimming stripped 5 bases from V and 9 bases from J, with 14 bases between. The germline gives CDR1 SGHNT, CDR2 YENEEA. CDR3 length: 13 residues. CDR3 nucleotide sequence: TGTGCCAGCAGCCGCTTCGGGGGCAGTGAGCAGTTCTTC. Translating it yields CASSRFGGSEQFF.

V usage is TRBV5-1 and J usage is TRBJ2-5, with 14 bases lining up with TRBD2. The V gene end was trimmed by 4 bases and the J gene end by 5 bases; junction bases not matched to a gene: 7. This CDR3 is built from 16 residues. The germline V gene has CDR1 SGHRS and CDR2 YFSETQ. CDR3 nucleotides: TGCGCCAGCAGCCCGGGGACTAGCGGGAGTAGTGAGACCCAGTACTTC. This translates into CASSPGTSGSSETQYF.

This clone was counted between two and nine times. The chain carries TRBV4-1 and TRBJ1-2; D ambiguous. Germline loops: CDR1 MGHRA, CDR2 YSYEKL. This CDR3 is built from 16 residues. The V end lost 0 bases, the J end lost 5 bases, and 16 bases lay between the germline ends. CDR3 region: CASSQDLQEFLYGYTF. In DNA, the CDR3 is TGCGCCAGCAGCCAAGATTTGCAGGAGTTCCTTTATGGCTACACCTTC.

J is TRBJ2-1 and V is TRBV5-6; a possible D gene is TRBD1 (5 bases). CDR3 length: 16 residues. Trimming shortened V by 4 bases and J by 6 bases, and 20 bases separated the two germline ends. Germline CDR1 is SGHDT and CDR2 is YYEEEE. The CDR3 loop reads CASSIRQGTHPNEQFF. The CDR3 coding sequence is TGTGCCAGCAGCATCCGGCAGGGAACCCATCCCAATGAGCAGTTCTTC.

This chain joins TRBV5-4 and TRBJ1-1; D uncertain. The CDR3 loop spans 15 amino acids. Germline V gene sequence: CDR1 SGHNT, CDR2 YYREEE (reference sequence). V lost 0 bases and J lost 2, with 11 bases in between. In DNA form, the CDR3 reads TGTGCCAGCAGCTTGGTTGGACGGATAAACACTGAAGCTTTCTTT. Translation: CASSLVGRINTEAFF.

V gene TRBV7-8 combines with J gene TRBJ2-1; 9 bases are shared with TRBD2. The germline V gene has CDR1 SGHVS and CDR2 FQNEAQ. The CDR3 sequence is 17 residues long. V dropped 3 bases and J dropped 2; count of bases not matched to a gene: 8. The CDR3 DNA reads as TGTGCCAGCAGCTTCGGAGGTGCGGGGGGGCCCTACAATGAGCAGTTCTTC. It codes for CASSFGGAGGPYNEQFF. Using reference TRBV7-8 and TRBJ2-1 for the parts outside the CDR3, the full variable domain is GAGVSQSPRYKVAKRGQDVALRCDPISGHVSLFWYQQALGQGPEFLTYFQNEAQLDKSGLPSDRFFAERPEGSVSTLKIQRTQQEDSAVYLCASSFGGAGGPYNEQFFGPGTRLTVL.

The genes are TRBV29-1 and TRBJ2-1; 8 bases are a match to TRBD2. The trim removed 6 bases at V and 6 bases at J, leaving 10 bases unmatched. CDR1 is SQVTM and CDR2 is ANQGSEA in the germline V gene. The CDR3 contains 14 residues. The CDR3 reads CSVLGGRGANEQFF. As DNA, the CDR3 is TGCAGCGTGCTCGGGGGGCGGGGGGCCAATGAGCAGTTCTTC.

The rearrangement links TRBV7-9 to TRBJ2-7, with D maybe TRBD2 (5 bases). CDR3 length: 13 amino acids. CDR1 is SEHNR, CDR2 FQNEAQ, per germline (reference sequence). Trimming cost V 5 bases and J 0 bases, with 8 bases left between them. DNA for the CDR3: TGTGCCAGCAGCCCCGCGGGCTCCTACGAGCAGTACTTC. Translated: CASSPAGSYEQYF.

The gene calls are TRBV5-1 and TRBJ2-7; TRBD1 or TRBD2 may be the D gene (5 bases each). V was cut by 4 bases and J by 4 bases, with 27 bases left in between. The length of the CDR3 is 18 residues. Germline assignment: CDR1 SGHRS and CDR2 YFSETQ. The CDR3 nucleotides are TGCGCCAGCAGCCCGGGCCCACGGGACGGTCGCCACCAATACGAGCAGTACTTC. The encoded protein is CASSPGPRDGRHQYEQYF.

V gene TRBV7-9 combines with J gene TRBJ1-2; a weak D match, TRBD1 (6 bases). CDR3 length: 12 residues. V lost 5 bases to trimming and J lost 8 bases, with 12 bases between them. Germline V gives CDR1 SEHNR, CDR2 FQNEAQ (reference sequence). This CDR3 is CASSAGHSGYTF. DNA for the CDR3: TGTGCCAGCAGCGCGGGACATTCGGGCTACACCTTC.

The chain uses TRBV7-2 and TRBJ2-2; D might be TRBD1 (6 bases). There are 15 residues in the CDR3. Germline V gene lookup returns CDR1 SGHTA and CDR2 FQGNSA. Trimming cost V 4 bases and J 0 bases, with 9 bases left between them. The CDR3 protein is CASSSDRTNTGELFF. CDR3 nucleotide sequence: TGTGCCAGCAGCTCGGACAGAACGAACACCGGGGAGCTGTTTTTT. Looking up the rest from reference TRBV7-2 and TRBJ2-2 gives the full variable domain: GAGVSQSPSNKVTEKGKDVELRCDPISGHTALYWYRQSLGQGLEFLIYFQGNSAPDKSGLPSDRFSAERTGGSVSTLTIQRTQQEDSAVYLCASSSDRTNTGELFFGEGSRLTVL.

The V and J genes are TRBV9 and TRBJ1-4, with a possible D match to TRBD1 (5 bases). Germline CDR1 SGDLS, CDR2 YYNGEE. Trimming cost V 4 bases and J 8 bases, with 12 bases left between them. This CDR3 is built from 13 residues. CDR3 coding DNA: TGTGCCAGCAGCCCCGGAGGGGAGGAAAAACTGTTTTTT. This gives the protein CASSPGGEEKLFF.

The chain carries TRBV6-4 and TRBJ2-3, with 14 bases fitting TRBD2. Germline V gene lookup returns CDR1 MRHNA and CDR2 SNTAGT. The CDR3 covers 17 residues. V gave up 0 bases and J gave up 3 bases; unmatched junction bases: 2. In nucleotides, the CDR3 is TGTGCCAGCAGTGACTCGACTAGCGGGGGGGGTACAGATACGCAGTATTTT. Translated, it gives CASSDSTSGGGTDTQYF.

The V call is TRBV5-1, the J call TRBJ2-2, with a possible D match to TRBD2 (6 bases). This CDR3 comprises 15 residues. V lost 0 bases and J lost 6, with 12 bases in between. Per the germline V gene, CDR1 is SGHRS and CDR2 is YFSETQ. As DNA, the CDR3 is TGCGCCAGCAGCTTGGAAGGGTCGGGGGCCGGGGAGCTGTTTTTT. Encoded protein: CASSLEGSGAGELFF.

The J gene is TRBJ1-4, the V gene TRBV4-2, with TRBD1 as a possible D gene (6 bases). This CDR3 contains 12 residues. V was pared by 4 bases and J by 6 bases, with 6 bases between. From germline, CDR1 is LGHNA and CDR2 YNFKEQ. CDR3 sequence (DNA): TGTGCCAGCAGCCCAGGGGATGAAAAACTGTTTTTT. Translated: CASSPGDEKLFF.

The V call is TRBV10-3, the J call TRBJ2-7; D is ambiguous. The CDR3 is made up of 14 amino acids. From germline, CDR1 is ENHRY and CDR2 SYGVKD. Trimming left V 3 bases short and J 1 base short, with 10 bases between. Here the CDR3 DNA reads TGTGCCATCAGTGACTATTCGGATTCCTACGAGCAGTACTTC. This codes for CAISDYSDSYEQYF.

This chain uses TRBV14 with TRBJ1-2; 7 positions agree with TRBD1. Germline CDR1 SGHDN, CDR2 FVKESK. V shed 5 bases and J 7 bases; nucleotides not matched to a gene: 10. The CDR3 length is 14 residues. CDR3 sequence reads: CASSETGINRGYTF. CDR3 DNA sequence: TGTGCCAGCAGCGAGACAGGGATCAATCGTGGCTACACCTTC.

The rearrangement uses TRBV20-1 and TRBJ1-3; unclear D gene. The CDR3 extends over 11 amino acids. Germline V gives CDR1 DFQATT, CDR2 SNEGSKA (reference sequence). The CDR3 DNA sequence: TGCGGACTACTCTCTGGAAACACCATATATTTT. Translated, it gives CGLLSGNTIYF.

The chain carries TRBV6-5 and TRBJ1-5; D gene unclear. This CDR3 has 14 residues. The V and J ends lost 0 bases and 7 bases respectively, with 10 bases between them. In germline, CDR1 is MNHEY, CDR2 SVGAGI. CDR3 sequence (DNA): TGTGCCAGCAGTTACTCGTTATATTCCCAGCCCCAGCATTTT. It translates to CASSYSLYSQPQHF.

The rearrangement uses TRBV5-1 and TRBJ2-1; 9 bases line up with TRBD1. The CDR3 consists of 16 residues. CDR1 is SGHRS, CDR2 YFSETQ, per germline. V was clipped by 3 bases and J by 3 bases; unmatched bases: 7. The chain's CDR3 is CASSWGPGQGYNEQFF. DNA of the CDR3: TGCGCCAGCAGCTGGGGCCCGGGACAGGGCTACAATGAGCAGTTCTTC.

V gene TRBV18 combines with J gene TRBJ1-5, with 7 nucleotides matching TRBD1. Trimming removed 4 bases from V and 3 bases from J; junction bases left unmatched: 12. This CDR3 is built from 17 residues. Germline values: CDR1 KGHSH, CDR2 LQKENI. The CDR3 loop reads CASSHGTGTAFNQPQHF. In DNA, the CDR3 is TGTGCCAGCTCACACGGGACCGGGACAGCCTTCAATCAGCCCCAGCATTTT. Looking up the rest from reference TRBV18 and TRBJ1-5 gives the full variable domain: NAGVMQNPRHLVRRRGQEARLRCSPMKGHSHVYWYRQLPEEGLKFMVYLQKENIIDESGMPKERFSAEFPKEGPSILRIQQVVRGDSAAYFCASSHGTGTAFNQPQHFGDGTRLSIL.

The rearrangement uses TRBV11-3 and TRBJ2-1, with TRBD2 matching 7 bases. The CDR3 is 16 amino acids. V dropped 4 bases and J dropped 1; count of bases not matched to a gene: 7. The V gene's germline CDR1 is SGHNT and CDR2 YENEEA. CDR3 loop: CASSSSGTTSYNEQFF. CDR3 nucleotide sequence: TGTGCCAGCAGCTCCTCCGGGACTACTTCCTACAATGAGCAGTTCTTC.

The V call is TRBV7-8, the J call TRBJ2-1; the D is unclear. Germline CDR1 and CDR2: SGHVS and FQNEAQ. The CDR3 is 12 residues long. Trimming shortened V by 2 bases and J by 9 bases, and 8 bases separated the two germline ends. The CDR3 coding sequence is TGTGCCAGCAGCTTATTTCTAGGTGAGCAGTTCTTC. Amino acid sequence: CASSLFLGEQFF. Full variable domain (missing parts from reference TRBV7-8 and TRBJ2-1): GAGVSQSPRYKVAKRGQDVALRCDPISGHVSLFWYQQALGQGPEFLTYFQNEAQLDKSGLPSDRFFAERPEGSVSTLKIQRTQQEDSAVYLCASSLFLGEQFFGPGTRLTVL.

The chain links TRBV9 to TRBJ2-7; TRBD2 matches at 7 bases. The CDR3 spans 14 residues. Unmatched junction bases numbered 3, after V lost 3 bases and J lost 0 bases. Germline values: CDR1 SGDLS, CDR2 YYNGEE. CDR3 residues: CASSAGGSSYEQYF. The CDR3 region has the DNA TGTGCCAGCAGCGCCGGGGGGAGCTCCTACGAGCAGTACTTC.

In its sample, this clone was seen a few times. This rearrangement joins TRBV6-1 to TRBJ2-1; no definite D call. CDR3 length: 12 residues. Looked up from germline, CDR1 is MNHNS and CDR2 is SASEGT. Trimming stripped 7 bases from V and 3 bases from J, with 7 bases between. This chain's CDR3 is CASMQDYNEQFF. The CDR3 bases are TGTGCCAGCATGCAGGACTACAATGAGCAGTTCTTC.